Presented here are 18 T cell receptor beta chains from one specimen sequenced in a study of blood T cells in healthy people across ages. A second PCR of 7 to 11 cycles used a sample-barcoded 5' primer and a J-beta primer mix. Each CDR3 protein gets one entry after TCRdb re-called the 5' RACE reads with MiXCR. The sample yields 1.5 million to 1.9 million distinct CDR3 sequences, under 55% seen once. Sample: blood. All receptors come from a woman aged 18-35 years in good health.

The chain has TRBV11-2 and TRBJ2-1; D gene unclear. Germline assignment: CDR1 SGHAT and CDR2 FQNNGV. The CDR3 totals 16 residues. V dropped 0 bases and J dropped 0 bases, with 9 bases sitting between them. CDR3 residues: CASSLDSWNSYNEQFF. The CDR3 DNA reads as TGTGCCAGCAGCTTAGACTCCTGGAACTCCTACAATGAGCAGTTCTTC.

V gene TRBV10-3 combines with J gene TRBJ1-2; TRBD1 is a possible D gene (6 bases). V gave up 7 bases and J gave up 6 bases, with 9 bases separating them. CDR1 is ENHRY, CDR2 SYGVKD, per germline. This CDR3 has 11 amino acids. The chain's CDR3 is CAIKGGDGYTF. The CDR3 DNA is TGTGCCATCAAGGGGGGCGATGGCTACACCTTC.

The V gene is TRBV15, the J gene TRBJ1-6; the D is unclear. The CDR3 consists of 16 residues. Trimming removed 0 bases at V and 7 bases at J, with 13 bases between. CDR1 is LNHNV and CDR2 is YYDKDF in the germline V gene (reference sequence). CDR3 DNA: TGTGCCACCAGCAGAGATTCCGGGATTAGGAATTCACCCCTCCACTTT. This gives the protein CATSRDSGIRNSPLHF.

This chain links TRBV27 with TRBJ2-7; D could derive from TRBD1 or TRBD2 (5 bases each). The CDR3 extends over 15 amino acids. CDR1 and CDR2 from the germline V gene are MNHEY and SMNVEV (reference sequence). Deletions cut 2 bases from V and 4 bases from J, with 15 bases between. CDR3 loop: CASSLGTLWGYEQYF. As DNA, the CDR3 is TGTGCCAGCAGTTTAGGTACCCTCTGGGGGTACGAGCAGTACTTC.

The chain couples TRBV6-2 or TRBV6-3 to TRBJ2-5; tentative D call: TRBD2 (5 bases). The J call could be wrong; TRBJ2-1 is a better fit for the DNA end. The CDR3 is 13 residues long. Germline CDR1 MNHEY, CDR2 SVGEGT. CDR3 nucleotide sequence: TGTGCCAGCAGTCACGGGAACCAAGAGACCCAGTTCTTC. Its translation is CASSHGNQETQFF.

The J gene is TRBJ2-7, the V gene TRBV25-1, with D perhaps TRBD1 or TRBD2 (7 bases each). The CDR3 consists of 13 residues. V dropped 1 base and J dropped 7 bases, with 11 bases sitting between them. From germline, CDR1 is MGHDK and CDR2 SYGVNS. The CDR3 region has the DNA TGTGCCAGCAGTGAATCCAGGGGGGGAGAGCAGTACTTC. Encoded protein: CASSESRGGEQYF.

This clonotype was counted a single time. The CDR3 region has the DNA TGTGCCAGCAGTTTATTCCAGGGGGCATGCAATGAGCAGTTCTTC. It yields the protein CASSLFQGACNEQFF. This chain uses TRBV27 with TRBJ2-1, with 8 bases lining up with TRBD1. The V segment lost 1 base and the J segment 6 bases; nucleotides outside the gene matches: 5. CDR1 MNHEY and CDR2 SMNVEV come from the germline V gene (reference sequence). CDR3 length: 15 amino acids.

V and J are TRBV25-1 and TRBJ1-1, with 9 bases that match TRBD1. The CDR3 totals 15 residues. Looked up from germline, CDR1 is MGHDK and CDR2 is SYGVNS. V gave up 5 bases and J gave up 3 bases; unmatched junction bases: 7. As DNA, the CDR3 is TGTGCCAGCAGTATACAGGGGGCGCGATACACTGAAGCTTTCTTT. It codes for CASSIQGARYTEAFF.

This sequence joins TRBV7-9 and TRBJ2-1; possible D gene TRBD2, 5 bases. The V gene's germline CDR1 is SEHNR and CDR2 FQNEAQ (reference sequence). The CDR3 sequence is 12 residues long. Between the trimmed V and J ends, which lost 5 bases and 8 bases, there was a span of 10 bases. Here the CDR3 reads CASSTPRDEQFF. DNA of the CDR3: TGTGCCAGCAGCACCCCGAGGGATGAGCAGTTCTTC. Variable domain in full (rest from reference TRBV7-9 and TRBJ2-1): DTGVSQNPRHKITKRGQNVTFRCDPISEHNRLYWYRQTLGQGPEFLTYFQNEAQLEKSRLLSDRFSAERPKGSFSTLEIQRTEQGDSAMYLCASSTPRDEQFFGPGTRLTVL.

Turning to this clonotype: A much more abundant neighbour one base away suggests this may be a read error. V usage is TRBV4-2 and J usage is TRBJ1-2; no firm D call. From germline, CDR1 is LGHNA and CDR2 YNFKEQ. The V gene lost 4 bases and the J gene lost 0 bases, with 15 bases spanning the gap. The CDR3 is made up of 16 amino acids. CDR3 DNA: TGTGCCAGCAGCCCGCTCGCCCTAGACGCTAACTATGGCTACACCTTC. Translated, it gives CASSPLALDANYGYTF.

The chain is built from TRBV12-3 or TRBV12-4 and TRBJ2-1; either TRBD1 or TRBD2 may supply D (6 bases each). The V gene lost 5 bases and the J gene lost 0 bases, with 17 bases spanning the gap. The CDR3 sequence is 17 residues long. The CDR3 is CASSDNRGPSSYNEQFF. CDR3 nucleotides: TGTGCCAGCAGTGATAACCGGGGGCCGAGCTCCTACAATGAGCAGTTCTTC.

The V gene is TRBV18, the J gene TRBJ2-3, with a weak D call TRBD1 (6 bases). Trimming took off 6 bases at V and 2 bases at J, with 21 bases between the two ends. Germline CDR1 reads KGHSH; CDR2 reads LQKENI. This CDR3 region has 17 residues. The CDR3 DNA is TGTGCCAGCTCCCAAACGCCAGGGGACACTAACACAGATACGCAGTATTTT. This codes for CASSQTPGDTNTDTQYF.

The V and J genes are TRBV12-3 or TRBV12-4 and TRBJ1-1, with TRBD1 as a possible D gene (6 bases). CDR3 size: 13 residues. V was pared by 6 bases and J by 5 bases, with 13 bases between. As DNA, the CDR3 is TGTGCCAGCAGCCTCACAGGACAGACTGAAGCTTTCTTT. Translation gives CASSLTGQTEAFF.

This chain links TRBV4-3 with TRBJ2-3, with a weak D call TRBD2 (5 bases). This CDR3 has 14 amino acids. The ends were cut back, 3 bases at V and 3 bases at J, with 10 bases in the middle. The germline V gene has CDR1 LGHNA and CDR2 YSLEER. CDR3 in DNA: TGCGCCAGCAGCCAGGCCGGGGTGACAGATACGCAGTATTTT. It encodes CASSQAGVTDTQYF.

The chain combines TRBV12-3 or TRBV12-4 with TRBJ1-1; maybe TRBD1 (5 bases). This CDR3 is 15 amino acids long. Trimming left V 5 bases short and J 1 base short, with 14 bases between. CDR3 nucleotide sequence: TGTGCCAGCAGTCGCTCGGGACGGACGAACACTGAAGCTTTCTTT. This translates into CASSRSGRTNTEAFF.

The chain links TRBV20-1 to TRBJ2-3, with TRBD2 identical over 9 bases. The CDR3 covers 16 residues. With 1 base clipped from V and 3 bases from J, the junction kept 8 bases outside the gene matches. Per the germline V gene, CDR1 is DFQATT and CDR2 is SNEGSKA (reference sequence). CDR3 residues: CSARVSSGGRTDTQYF. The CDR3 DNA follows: TGCAGTGCTAGAGTGTCGAGCGGGGGGCGAACAGATACGCAGTATTTT.

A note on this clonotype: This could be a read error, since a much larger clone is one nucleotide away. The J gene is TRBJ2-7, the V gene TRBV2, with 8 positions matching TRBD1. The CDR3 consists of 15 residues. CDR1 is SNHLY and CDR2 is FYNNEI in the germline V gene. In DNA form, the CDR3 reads TGTGTCAGCCCCTCTTGGACAGGGCGGAACTACGAGCAGTACTTC. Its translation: CVSPSWTGRNYEQYF. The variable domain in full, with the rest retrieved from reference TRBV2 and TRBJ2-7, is EPEVTQTPSHQVTQMGQEVILRCVPISNHLYFYWYRQILGQKVEFLVSFYNNEISEKSEIFDDQFSVERPDGSNFTLKIRSTKLEDSAMYFCVSPSWTGRNYEQYFGPGTRLTVT.

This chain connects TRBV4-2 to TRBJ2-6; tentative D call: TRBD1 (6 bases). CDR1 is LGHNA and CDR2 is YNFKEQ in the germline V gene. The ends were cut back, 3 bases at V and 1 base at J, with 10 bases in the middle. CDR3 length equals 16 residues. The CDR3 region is CASSQDRESGANVLTF. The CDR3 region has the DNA TGTGCCAGCAGCCAGGACAGAGAATCTGGGGCCAACGTCCTGACTTTC.